A selection of T cell receptor beta chains follows, all from one sample in a study of blood T cell repertoires in COVID-19. This table comes from immunoSEQ multiplex PCR, and its TCRdb copy is limited to in-frame clones, with some not included. This sample has about 25,000 clones, with about 89% found just once. Sequenced sample: peripheral blood. These receptors all come from an older man with COVID-19, enrolled during active disease. The CDR3 runs from the conserved cysteine through the conserved F or W. D genes are given only for firm matches. Expanded clones are given a class, and other clones once, few, many or no size at all.

TRBJ1-2	TRBV29-1	.	TRBD1	CSVGHPGQEEYGYTF	TGCAGCGTTGGCCACCCGGGACAGGAGGAGTATGGCTACACCTTC
TRBJ1-1	TRBV27	.	TRBD1	CASSSRDRAKEAFF	TGTGCCAGCAGTTCCCGGGACAGGGCTAAAGAAGCTTTCTTT
TRBJ2-7	TRBV30	.	TRBD1	CAWSPTGGEQYF	TGTGCCTGGAGTCCAACAGGGGGCGAGCAGTACTTC
TRBJ1-6	TRBV10-3	.	.	CAISPTGYSNSPLHF	TGTGCCATCAGTCCAACGGGGTACAGTAATTCACCCCTCCACTTT
TRBJ1-1	TRBV19	.	.	CASRAGRGNTEAFF	TGTGCCAGTAGGGCCGGCCGCGGGAACACTGAAGCTTTCTTT
TRBJ2-1	TRBV18	.	TRBD1	CASAGTGALNEQFF	TGTGCCAGCGCGGGGACAGGGGCTCTCAATGAGCAGTTCTTC
TRBJ2-1	TRBV7-9	.	TRBD2	CASSSWTSGGLYNEQFF	TGTGCCAGCAGCTCCTGGACTAGCGGGGGGCTTTACAATGAGCAGTTCTTC
TRBJ1-2	TRBV19	.	TRBD1	CASTGTAISPRYTF	TGTGCCAGTACGGGGACAGCCATCTCCCCACGGTACACCTTC
TRBJ2-1	TRBV5-8	.	TRBD2	CASSSGLASYNEQFF	TGTGCCAGCAGCTCAGGACTAGCGAGTTACAATGAGCAGTTCTTC
TRBJ1-2	TRBV19	.	.	CASSIQGRGYTF	TGTGCCAGTAGTATACAGGGGCGAGGCTACACCTTC
TRBJ2-3	TRBV5-1	once	TRBD2	CASSPIGGAGGRDTQYF	TGCGCCAGCAGCCCTATCGGTGGGGCGGGAGGGCGAGATACGCAGTATTTT
TRBJ2-7	TRBV18	.	TRBD1	CASSGTGAAYEQYF	TGTGCCAGCTCCGGGACAGGGGCCGCCTACGAGCAGTACTTC
TRBJ1-2	TRBV6-5	.	.	CASSGTMGYTF	TGTGCCAGCAGCGGCACTATGGGCTACACCTTC
TRBJ2-3	TRBV6-4	.	.	CASSEGVWTDTQYF	TGTGCCAGCAGTGAGGGAGTTTGGACAGATACGCAGTATTTT
TRBJ2-1	TRBV2	.	.	CASSVARVGDEQFF	TGTGCCAGCAGTGTGGCCAGGGTTGGAGATGAGCAGTTCTTC
TRBJ2-7	TRBV7-9	once	TRBD1	CASSSDRGLYEQYF	TGTGCCAGCAGCTCGGACAGGGGGCTCTATGAGCAGTACTTC
TRBJ2-5	TRBV5-1	.	TRBD1	CASSGVSSYRQGRGQETQYF	TGCGCCAGCAGCGGAGTTTCTTCCTACCGACAGGGTCGTGGACAAGAGACCCAGTACTTC
TRBJ2-6	TRBV4-1	.	.	CASKLQGSGANVLTF	TGCGCCAGCAAGCTACAGGGCTCTGGGGCCAACGTCCTGACTTTC
TRBJ1-2	TRBV21-1	.	.	CASSIGQGREGGYTF	TGTGCCAGCAGCATAGGACAGGGCCGGGAAGGGGGCTACACCTTC
TRBJ2-3	TRBV19	.	TRBD2	CASREREVFTDTQYF	TGTGCCAGTAGGGAGCGGGAGGTTTTCACAGATACGCAGTATTTT
TRBJ2-1	TRBV6-5	.	.	CASSIQGSREQFF	TGTGCCAGCAGTATCCAGGGATCACGGGAGCAGTTCTTC